The clone carrying this T cell receptor (beta chain) was counted between two and nine times. The antigen is undetermined. 5'RACE primed at constant segments yielded TCR alpha and TCR beta cDNA libraries bearing sample barcodes and UMIs. TCRdb used MiXCR to reprocess the 5' RACE reads, holding one entry per CDR3 protein. The repertoire holds hundreds of thousands of distinct CDR3 sequences, approximately 22% seen once, with over 20% in the top ten. CDR3 length equals 12 residues. Germline V gene sequence: CDR1 ENHRY, CDR2 SYGVKD. V lost 5 bases, J lost 3 bases, and 8 bases lay in between. This sample was included in a study of T-cell memory formation after mild COVID-19. At the level of the study: TCR clusters were mostly donor specific.

Findings and limits, study-wide: Clones that got smaller from day 15 to 85 had even CD4/CD8, while clones growing later tipped toward CD4+. Researchers found some responding clones in pre-infection memory, a sign that cross-reactive memory joined.

The origin of this receptor is a man aged 18 to 35 who had mild COVID-19 (a few samples of this study predate the infection). Cell type and time point are not known. This chain joins TRBV10-3 and TRBJ2-7; D is possibly TRBD1 or TRBD2 (5 bases each). The sequenced material came from PBMCs or a T cell subset sorted from them (not recorded which). CDR3 DNA: TGTGCCATCAGTCCAGGGAGCTACGAGCAGTACGTC. It translates to CAISPGSYEQYV.